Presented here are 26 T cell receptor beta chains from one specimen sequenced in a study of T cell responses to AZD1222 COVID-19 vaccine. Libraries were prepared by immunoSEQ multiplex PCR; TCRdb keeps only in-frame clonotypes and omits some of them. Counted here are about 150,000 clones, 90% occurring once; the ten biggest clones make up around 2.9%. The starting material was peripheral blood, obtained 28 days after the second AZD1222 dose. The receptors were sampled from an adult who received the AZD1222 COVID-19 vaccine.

In DNA form, the CDR3 reads TGTGCCAGCAGCTTAGAACCTACAGGGGGCTCTTACGGAAAACTGTTTTTT. It is translated as CASSLEPTGGSYGKLFF. This chain uses TRBV11-2 with TRBJ1-4, with 9 bases fitting TRBD1. CDR1 is SGHAT, CDR2 FQNNGV, per germline. The CDR3 contains 17 residues. Trimming at V came to 0 bases and at J to 10 bases, leaving 12 bases not matched to a gene.

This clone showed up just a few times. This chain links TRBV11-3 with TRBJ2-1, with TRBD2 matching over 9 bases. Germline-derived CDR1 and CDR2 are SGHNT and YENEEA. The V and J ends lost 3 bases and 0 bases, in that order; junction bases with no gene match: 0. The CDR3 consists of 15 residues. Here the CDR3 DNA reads TGTGCCAGCAGCTTTAGCGGGAGCTCCTACAATGAGCAGTTCTTC. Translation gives CASSFSGSSYNEQFF.

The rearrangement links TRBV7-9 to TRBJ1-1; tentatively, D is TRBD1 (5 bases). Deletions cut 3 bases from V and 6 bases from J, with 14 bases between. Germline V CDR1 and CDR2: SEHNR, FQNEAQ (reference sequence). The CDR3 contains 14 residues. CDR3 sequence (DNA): TGTGCCAGCAGCTTCGTAGGGAAAGGGGCTGAAGCTTTCTTT. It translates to CASSFVGKGAEAFF.

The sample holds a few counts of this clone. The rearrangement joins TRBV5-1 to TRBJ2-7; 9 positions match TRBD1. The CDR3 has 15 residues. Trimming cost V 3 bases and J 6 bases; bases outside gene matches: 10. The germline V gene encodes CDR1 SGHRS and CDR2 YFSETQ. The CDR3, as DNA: TGCGCCAGCAGCTCTACAGGGGGCGGGAGTGGCGAGCAGTACTTC. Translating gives CASSSTGGGSGEQYF. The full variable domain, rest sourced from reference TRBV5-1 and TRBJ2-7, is KAGVTQTPRYLIKTRGQQVTLSCSPISGHRSVSWYQQTPGQGLQFLFEYFSETQRNKGNFPGRFSGRQFSNSRSEMNVSTLELGDSALYLCASSSTGGGSGEQYFGPGTRLTVT.

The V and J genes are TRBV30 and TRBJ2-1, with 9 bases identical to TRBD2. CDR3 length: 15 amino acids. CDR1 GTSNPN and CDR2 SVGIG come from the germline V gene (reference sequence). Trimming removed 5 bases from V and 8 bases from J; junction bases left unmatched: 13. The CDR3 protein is CAWPTSGTSSDEQFF. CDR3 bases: TGTGCCTGGCCGACATCCGGGACTAGCTCGGATGAGCAGTTCTTC.

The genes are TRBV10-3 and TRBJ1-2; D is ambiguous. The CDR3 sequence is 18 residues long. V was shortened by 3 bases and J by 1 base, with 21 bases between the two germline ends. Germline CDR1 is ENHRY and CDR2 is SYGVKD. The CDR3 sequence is CAISDRAQPSPFNYGYTF. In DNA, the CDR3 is TGTGCCATCAGTGATAGGGCACAACCCAGTCCGTTTAACTATGGCTACACCTTC.

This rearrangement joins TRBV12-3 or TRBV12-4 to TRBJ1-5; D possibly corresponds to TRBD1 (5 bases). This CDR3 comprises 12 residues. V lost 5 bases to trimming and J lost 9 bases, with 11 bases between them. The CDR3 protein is CASSLGVWPQHF. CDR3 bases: TGTGCCAGCAGTCTGGGGGTTTGGCCCCAGCATTTT.

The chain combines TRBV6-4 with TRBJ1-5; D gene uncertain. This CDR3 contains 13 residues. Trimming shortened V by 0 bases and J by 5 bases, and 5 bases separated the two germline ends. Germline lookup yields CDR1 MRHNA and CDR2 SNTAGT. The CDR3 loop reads CASSDSQDQPQHF. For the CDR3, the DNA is TGTGCCAGCAGTGACTCTCAAGATCAGCCCCAGCATTTT.

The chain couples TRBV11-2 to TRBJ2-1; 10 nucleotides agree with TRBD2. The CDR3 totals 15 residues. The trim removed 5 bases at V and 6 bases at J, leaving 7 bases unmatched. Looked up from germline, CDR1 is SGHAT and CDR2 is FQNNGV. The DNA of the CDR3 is TGTGCCAGCAGCAAGCGGGAGGGCTGGGGCAATGAGCAGTTCTTC. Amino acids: CASSKREGWGNEQFF.

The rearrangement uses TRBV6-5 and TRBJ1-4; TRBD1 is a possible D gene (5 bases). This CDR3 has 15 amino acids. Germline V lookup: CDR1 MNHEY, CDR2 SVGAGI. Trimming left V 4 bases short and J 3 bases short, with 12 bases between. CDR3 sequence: CASSFEQAPNEKLFF. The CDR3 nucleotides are TGTGCCAGCAGTTTCGAACAGGCACCTAATGAAAAACTGTTTTTT.

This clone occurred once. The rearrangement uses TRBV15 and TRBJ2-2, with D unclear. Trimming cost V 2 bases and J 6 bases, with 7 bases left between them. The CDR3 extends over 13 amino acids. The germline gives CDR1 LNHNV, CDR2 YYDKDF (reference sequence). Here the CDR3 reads CATSRSPPGELFF. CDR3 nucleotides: TGTGCCACCAGCAGAAGCCCCCCCGGGGAGCTGTTTTTT. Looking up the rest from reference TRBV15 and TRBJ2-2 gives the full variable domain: DAMVIQNPRYQVTQFGKPVTLSCSQTLNHNVMYWYQQKSSQAPKLLFHYYDKDFNNEADTPDNFQSRRPNTSFCFLDIRSPGLGDTAMYLCATSRSPPGELFFGEGSRLTVL.

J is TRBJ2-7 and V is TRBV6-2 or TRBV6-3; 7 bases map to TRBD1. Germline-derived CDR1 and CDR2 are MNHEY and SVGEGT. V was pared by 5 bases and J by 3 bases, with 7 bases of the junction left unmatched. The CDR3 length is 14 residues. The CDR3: CASSDRDRHYEQYF. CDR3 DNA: TGTGCCAGCAGTGACCGGGACAGACACTACGAGCAGTACTTC.

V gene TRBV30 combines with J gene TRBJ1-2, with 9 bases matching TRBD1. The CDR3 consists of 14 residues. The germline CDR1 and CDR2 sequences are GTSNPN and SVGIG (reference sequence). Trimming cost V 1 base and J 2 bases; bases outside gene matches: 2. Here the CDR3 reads CAWSGDRANYGYTF. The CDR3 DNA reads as TGTGCCTGGAGTGGGGACAGGGCCAACTATGGCTACACCTTC.

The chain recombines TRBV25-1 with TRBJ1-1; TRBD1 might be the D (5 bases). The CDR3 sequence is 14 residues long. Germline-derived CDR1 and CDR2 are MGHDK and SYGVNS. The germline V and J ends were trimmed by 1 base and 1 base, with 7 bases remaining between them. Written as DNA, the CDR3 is TGTGCCAGCAGTGAATGGGGCGGGAACACTGAAGCTTTCTTT. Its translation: CASSEWGGNTEAFF.

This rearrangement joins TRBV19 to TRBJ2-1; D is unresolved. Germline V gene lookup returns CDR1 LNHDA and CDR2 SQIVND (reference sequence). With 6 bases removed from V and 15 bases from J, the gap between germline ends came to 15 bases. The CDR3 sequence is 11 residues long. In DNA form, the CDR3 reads TGTGCCAGTAGCGACCCGTATACCCTGTTCTTC. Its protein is CASSDPYTLFF.

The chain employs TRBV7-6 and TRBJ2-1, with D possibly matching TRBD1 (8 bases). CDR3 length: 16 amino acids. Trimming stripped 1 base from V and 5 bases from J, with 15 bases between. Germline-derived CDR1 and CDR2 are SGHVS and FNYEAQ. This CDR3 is CASSLGTGGVDNEQFF. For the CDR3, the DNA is TGTGCCAGCAGCTTAGGCACAGGGGGGGTGGACAATGAGCAGTTCTTC. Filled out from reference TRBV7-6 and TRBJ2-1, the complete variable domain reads GAGVSQSPRYKVTKRGQDVALRCDPISGHVSLYWYRQALGQGPEFLTYFNYEAQQDKSGLPNDRFSAERPEGSISTLTIQRTEQRDSAMYRCASSLGTGGVDNEQFFGPGTRLTVL.

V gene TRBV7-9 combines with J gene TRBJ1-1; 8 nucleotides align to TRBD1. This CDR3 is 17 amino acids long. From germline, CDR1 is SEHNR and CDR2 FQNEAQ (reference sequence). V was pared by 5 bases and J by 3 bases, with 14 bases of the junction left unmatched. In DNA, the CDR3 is TGTGCCAGCAGCCCGTTGGGGGTAGCGACAGGGGACACTGAAGCTTTCTTT. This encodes CASSPLGVATGDTEAFF.

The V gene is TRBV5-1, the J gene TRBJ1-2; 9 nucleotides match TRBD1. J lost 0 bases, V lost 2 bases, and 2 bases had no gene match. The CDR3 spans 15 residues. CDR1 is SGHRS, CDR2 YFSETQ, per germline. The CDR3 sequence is CASSLQGAANYGYTF. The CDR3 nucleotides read TGCGCCAGCAGCTTACAGGGGGCAGCTAACTATGGCTACACCTTC.

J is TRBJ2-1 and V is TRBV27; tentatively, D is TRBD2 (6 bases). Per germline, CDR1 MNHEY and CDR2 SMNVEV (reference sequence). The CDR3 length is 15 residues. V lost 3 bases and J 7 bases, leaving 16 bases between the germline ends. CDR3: CASSFTGAWGNEQFF. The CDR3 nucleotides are TGTGCCAGCAGTTTTACGGGAGCGTGGGGGAATGAGCAGTTCTTC.

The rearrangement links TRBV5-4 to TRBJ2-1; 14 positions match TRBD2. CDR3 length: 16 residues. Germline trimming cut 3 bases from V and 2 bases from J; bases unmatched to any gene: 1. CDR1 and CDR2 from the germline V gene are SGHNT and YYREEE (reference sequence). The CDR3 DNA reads TGTGCCAGCAGCTGGGGACTAGCGGGGGCCTACAATGAGCAGTTCTTC. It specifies CASSWGLAGAYNEQFF.

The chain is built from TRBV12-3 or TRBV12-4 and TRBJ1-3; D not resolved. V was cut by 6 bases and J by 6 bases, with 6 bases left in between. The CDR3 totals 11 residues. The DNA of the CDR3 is TGTGCCAGCAGCCGGAAAAACACCATATATTTT. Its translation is CASSRKNTIYF.

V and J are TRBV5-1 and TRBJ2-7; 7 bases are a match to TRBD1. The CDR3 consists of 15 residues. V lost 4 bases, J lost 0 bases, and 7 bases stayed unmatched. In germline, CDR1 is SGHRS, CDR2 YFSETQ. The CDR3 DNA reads TGCGCCAGCAGCCTCGACGGGACAGACTCCTACGAGCAGTACTTC. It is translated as CASSLDGTDSYEQYF.

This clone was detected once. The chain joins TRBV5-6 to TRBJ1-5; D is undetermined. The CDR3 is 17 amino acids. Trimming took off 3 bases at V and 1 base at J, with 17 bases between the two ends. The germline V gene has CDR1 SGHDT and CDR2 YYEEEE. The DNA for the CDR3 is TGTGCCAGCAGCTGGGTCCGATGGGAAATAAGCAATCAGCCCCAGCATTTT. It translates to CASSWVRWEISNQPQHF. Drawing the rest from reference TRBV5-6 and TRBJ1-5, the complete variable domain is DAGVTQSPTHLIKTRGQQVTLRCSPKSGHDTVSWYQQALGQGPQFIFQYYEEEERQRGNFPDRFSGHQFPNYSSELNVNALLLGDSALYLCASSWVRWEISNQPQHFGDGTRLSIL.

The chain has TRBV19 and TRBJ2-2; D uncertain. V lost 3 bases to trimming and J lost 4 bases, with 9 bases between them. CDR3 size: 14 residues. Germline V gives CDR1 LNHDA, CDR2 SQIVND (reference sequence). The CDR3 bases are TGTGCCAGTAGTATTCCGGGCAGCACCGGGGAGCTGTTTTTT. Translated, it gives CASSIPGSTGELFF.

The CDR3 DNA sequence: TGTGCCAGCAGACTCGACAGGAATCAGCCCCAGCATTTT. Amino acids: CASRLDRNQPQHF. V is TRBV6-5 and J is TRBJ1-5; D is perhaps TRBD1 (6 bases). The CDR3 has 13 residues. V gave up 6 bases and J gave up 4 bases, with 10 bases separating them. The germline gives CDR1 MNHEY, CDR2 SVGAGI.

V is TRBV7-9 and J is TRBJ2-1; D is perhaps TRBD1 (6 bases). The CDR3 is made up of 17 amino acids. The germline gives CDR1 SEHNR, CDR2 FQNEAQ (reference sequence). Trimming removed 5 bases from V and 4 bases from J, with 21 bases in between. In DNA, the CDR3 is TGTGCCAGCAGCCCCCTCCATGACAGGTCCTTTTACAATGAGCAGTTCTTC. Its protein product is CASSPLHDRSFYNEQFF.